This T cell receptor (beta chain) is drawn from a study of T cell repertoires in cytomegalovirus infection. This clonotype was detected many times. No antigen is known for it. This CDR3 contains 19 residues. The germline gives CDR1 LGHNA, CDR2 YSLEER. J gave up 2 bases and V 1 base, and 13 bases lay outside the gene matches. TCRdb reprocessed the reads with MiXCR, giving one entry per CDR3 protein. The table has under 300,000 distinct CDR3 sequences, roughly 21% seen once. Sequenced material: cultured PBMCs, taken from culture after CMV antigen stimulation. The chain joins TRBV4-3 to TRBJ2-1; 8 bases line up with TRBD2. The receptor was derived from a human donor in good health (CMV status not recorded). Some clones in this sample may be carry-over from other donors' samples. CDR3 amino acids: CASSQGALAAGAAYNEQFF. In DNA, the CDR3 is TGCGCCAGCAGCCAAGGCGCCCTTGCAGCGGGAGCGGCCTACAATGAGCAGTTCTTC.